A selection of T cell receptor beta chains follows, all from one sample in a study of regulatory T cells in long-lasting Graves disease. TCRdb fed the multiplex PCR reads into MiXCR, producing one record per CDR3 protein. The sample has hundreds of thousands of distinct CDR3 sequences, about a sixth seen once. These data were also reused for a study on T cells in Graves' hyperthyroidism and ophthalmopathy.

The sample in question was peripheral blood mononuclear cells (PBMCs), obtained at new diagnosis, from a patient treated with antithyroid drugs. These receptors all come from a woman younger than 45 with Graves disease. Both conserved end residues are part of each CDR3. D genes are given only for firm matches.

j_call: TRBJ2-1; v_call: TRBV29-1; d_call: TRBD2; cdr3_aa: CSVVAGVSYNEQFF
j_call: TRBJ2-1; v_call: TRBV4-1; d_call: -; cdr3_aa: CASSQVPGQNNNEQFF
j_call: TRBJ2-7; v_call: TRBV10-3; d_call: -; cdr3_aa: CAIEGEGGAEQYF
j_call: TRBJ1-4; v_call: TRBV28; d_call: TRBD1; cdr3_aa: CASRLDRQGENEKLFF
j_call: TRBJ2-1; v_call: TRBV4-2; d_call: -; cdr3_aa: CASSSSTPGGYNEQFF
j_call: -; v_call: TRBV28; d_call: TRBD1; cdr3_aa: CASSYRTGYNEQFF
j_call: TRBJ2-3; v_call: TRBV10-3; d_call: TRBD2; cdr3_aa: CAISDDEREGTDTQYF
j_call: TRBJ2-1; v_call: TRBV6-1; d_call: -; cdr3_aa: CASISDYSNEQFF
j_call: TRBJ1-2; v_call: TRBV2; d_call: -; cdr3_aa: CASSFGTIYGYTF
j_call: TRBJ1-2; v_call: TRBV15; d_call: -; cdr3_aa: CATSSRGRGNGYTF
j_call: TRBJ1-5; v_call: TRBV6-5; d_call: -; cdr3_aa: CASSYGRGGGQPQHF
j_call: TRBJ2-5; v_call: TRBV5-5; d_call: -; cdr3_aa: CASSLAPGPPRETQYF
j_call: TRBJ1-5; v_call: TRBV19; d_call: -; cdr3_aa: CASSTQIHQPQHF
j_call: TRBJ1-5; v_call: TRBV4-1; d_call: TRBD1; cdr3_aa: CASSRGTDQPQHF
j_call: TRBJ2-1; v_call: TRBV12-3/TRBV12-4; d_call: -; cdr3_aa: CASSFPVASAYNEQFF
j_call: TRBJ2-3; v_call: TRBV10-3; d_call: -; cdr3_aa: CAIRGSGEGSYTDTQYF
j_call: TRBJ2-3; v_call: TRBV4-1; d_call: TRBD2; cdr3_aa: CASRMLAGGFRDTQYF
j_call: TRBJ2-7; v_call: TRBV7-2; d_call: TRBD2; cdr3_aa: CASSFSGRGSEQYF
j_call: TRBJ1-1; v_call: TRBV29-1; d_call: TRBD1; cdr3_aa: CSVGTGGYTEAFF
j_call: TRBJ2-5; v_call: TRBV24-1; d_call: TRBD1; cdr3_aa: CATSDSWDRRAETQYF
j_call: TRBJ1-2; v_call: TRBV7-9; d_call: -; cdr3_aa: CASSLVRETHTF
j_call: TRBJ2-1; v_call: TRBV20-1; d_call: TRBD2; cdr3_aa: CSASGTSGREFEQFF
j_call: TRBJ1-1; v_call: TRBV3-1; d_call: -; cdr3_aa: CASSQDLGGSEAFF
j_call: TRBJ2-5; v_call: TRBV29-1; d_call: -; cdr3_aa: CSVLQETQYF
j_call: TRBJ2-3; v_call: TRBV5-1; d_call: -; cdr3_aa: CASSHPSGTPSSTDTQYF
j_call: TRBJ2-7; v_call: TRBV18; d_call: -; cdr3_aa: CASSGRTSGEQYF
j_call: TRBJ2-1; v_call: TRBV20-1; d_call: TRBD2; cdr3_aa: CSARIAGGPVHEQFF
j_call: TRBJ2-7; v_call: TRBV7-6; d_call: TRBD2; cdr3_aa: CASSQTYSGRYEQYF
j_call: TRBJ1-2; v_call: TRBV7-2; d_call: -; cdr3_aa: CASSPSDWGSGYTF
j_call: TRBJ2-3; v_call: TRBV11-2; d_call: -; cdr3_aa: CASSFRQGGLSTDTQYF
j_call: TRBJ2-7; v_call: TRBV6-1; d_call: -; cdr3_aa: CASILAFSYEQYF
j_call: TRBJ2-1; v_call: TRBV12-3/TRBV12-4; d_call: TRBD2; cdr3_aa: CASSWTSGRVNEQFF
j_call: TRBJ2-2; v_call: TRBV20-1; d_call: TRBD2; cdr3_aa: CSARRSGRGNTGELFF
j_call: TRBJ2-1; v_call: TRBV3-1; d_call: TRBD1; cdr3_aa: CASSAMAGGGYEQFF